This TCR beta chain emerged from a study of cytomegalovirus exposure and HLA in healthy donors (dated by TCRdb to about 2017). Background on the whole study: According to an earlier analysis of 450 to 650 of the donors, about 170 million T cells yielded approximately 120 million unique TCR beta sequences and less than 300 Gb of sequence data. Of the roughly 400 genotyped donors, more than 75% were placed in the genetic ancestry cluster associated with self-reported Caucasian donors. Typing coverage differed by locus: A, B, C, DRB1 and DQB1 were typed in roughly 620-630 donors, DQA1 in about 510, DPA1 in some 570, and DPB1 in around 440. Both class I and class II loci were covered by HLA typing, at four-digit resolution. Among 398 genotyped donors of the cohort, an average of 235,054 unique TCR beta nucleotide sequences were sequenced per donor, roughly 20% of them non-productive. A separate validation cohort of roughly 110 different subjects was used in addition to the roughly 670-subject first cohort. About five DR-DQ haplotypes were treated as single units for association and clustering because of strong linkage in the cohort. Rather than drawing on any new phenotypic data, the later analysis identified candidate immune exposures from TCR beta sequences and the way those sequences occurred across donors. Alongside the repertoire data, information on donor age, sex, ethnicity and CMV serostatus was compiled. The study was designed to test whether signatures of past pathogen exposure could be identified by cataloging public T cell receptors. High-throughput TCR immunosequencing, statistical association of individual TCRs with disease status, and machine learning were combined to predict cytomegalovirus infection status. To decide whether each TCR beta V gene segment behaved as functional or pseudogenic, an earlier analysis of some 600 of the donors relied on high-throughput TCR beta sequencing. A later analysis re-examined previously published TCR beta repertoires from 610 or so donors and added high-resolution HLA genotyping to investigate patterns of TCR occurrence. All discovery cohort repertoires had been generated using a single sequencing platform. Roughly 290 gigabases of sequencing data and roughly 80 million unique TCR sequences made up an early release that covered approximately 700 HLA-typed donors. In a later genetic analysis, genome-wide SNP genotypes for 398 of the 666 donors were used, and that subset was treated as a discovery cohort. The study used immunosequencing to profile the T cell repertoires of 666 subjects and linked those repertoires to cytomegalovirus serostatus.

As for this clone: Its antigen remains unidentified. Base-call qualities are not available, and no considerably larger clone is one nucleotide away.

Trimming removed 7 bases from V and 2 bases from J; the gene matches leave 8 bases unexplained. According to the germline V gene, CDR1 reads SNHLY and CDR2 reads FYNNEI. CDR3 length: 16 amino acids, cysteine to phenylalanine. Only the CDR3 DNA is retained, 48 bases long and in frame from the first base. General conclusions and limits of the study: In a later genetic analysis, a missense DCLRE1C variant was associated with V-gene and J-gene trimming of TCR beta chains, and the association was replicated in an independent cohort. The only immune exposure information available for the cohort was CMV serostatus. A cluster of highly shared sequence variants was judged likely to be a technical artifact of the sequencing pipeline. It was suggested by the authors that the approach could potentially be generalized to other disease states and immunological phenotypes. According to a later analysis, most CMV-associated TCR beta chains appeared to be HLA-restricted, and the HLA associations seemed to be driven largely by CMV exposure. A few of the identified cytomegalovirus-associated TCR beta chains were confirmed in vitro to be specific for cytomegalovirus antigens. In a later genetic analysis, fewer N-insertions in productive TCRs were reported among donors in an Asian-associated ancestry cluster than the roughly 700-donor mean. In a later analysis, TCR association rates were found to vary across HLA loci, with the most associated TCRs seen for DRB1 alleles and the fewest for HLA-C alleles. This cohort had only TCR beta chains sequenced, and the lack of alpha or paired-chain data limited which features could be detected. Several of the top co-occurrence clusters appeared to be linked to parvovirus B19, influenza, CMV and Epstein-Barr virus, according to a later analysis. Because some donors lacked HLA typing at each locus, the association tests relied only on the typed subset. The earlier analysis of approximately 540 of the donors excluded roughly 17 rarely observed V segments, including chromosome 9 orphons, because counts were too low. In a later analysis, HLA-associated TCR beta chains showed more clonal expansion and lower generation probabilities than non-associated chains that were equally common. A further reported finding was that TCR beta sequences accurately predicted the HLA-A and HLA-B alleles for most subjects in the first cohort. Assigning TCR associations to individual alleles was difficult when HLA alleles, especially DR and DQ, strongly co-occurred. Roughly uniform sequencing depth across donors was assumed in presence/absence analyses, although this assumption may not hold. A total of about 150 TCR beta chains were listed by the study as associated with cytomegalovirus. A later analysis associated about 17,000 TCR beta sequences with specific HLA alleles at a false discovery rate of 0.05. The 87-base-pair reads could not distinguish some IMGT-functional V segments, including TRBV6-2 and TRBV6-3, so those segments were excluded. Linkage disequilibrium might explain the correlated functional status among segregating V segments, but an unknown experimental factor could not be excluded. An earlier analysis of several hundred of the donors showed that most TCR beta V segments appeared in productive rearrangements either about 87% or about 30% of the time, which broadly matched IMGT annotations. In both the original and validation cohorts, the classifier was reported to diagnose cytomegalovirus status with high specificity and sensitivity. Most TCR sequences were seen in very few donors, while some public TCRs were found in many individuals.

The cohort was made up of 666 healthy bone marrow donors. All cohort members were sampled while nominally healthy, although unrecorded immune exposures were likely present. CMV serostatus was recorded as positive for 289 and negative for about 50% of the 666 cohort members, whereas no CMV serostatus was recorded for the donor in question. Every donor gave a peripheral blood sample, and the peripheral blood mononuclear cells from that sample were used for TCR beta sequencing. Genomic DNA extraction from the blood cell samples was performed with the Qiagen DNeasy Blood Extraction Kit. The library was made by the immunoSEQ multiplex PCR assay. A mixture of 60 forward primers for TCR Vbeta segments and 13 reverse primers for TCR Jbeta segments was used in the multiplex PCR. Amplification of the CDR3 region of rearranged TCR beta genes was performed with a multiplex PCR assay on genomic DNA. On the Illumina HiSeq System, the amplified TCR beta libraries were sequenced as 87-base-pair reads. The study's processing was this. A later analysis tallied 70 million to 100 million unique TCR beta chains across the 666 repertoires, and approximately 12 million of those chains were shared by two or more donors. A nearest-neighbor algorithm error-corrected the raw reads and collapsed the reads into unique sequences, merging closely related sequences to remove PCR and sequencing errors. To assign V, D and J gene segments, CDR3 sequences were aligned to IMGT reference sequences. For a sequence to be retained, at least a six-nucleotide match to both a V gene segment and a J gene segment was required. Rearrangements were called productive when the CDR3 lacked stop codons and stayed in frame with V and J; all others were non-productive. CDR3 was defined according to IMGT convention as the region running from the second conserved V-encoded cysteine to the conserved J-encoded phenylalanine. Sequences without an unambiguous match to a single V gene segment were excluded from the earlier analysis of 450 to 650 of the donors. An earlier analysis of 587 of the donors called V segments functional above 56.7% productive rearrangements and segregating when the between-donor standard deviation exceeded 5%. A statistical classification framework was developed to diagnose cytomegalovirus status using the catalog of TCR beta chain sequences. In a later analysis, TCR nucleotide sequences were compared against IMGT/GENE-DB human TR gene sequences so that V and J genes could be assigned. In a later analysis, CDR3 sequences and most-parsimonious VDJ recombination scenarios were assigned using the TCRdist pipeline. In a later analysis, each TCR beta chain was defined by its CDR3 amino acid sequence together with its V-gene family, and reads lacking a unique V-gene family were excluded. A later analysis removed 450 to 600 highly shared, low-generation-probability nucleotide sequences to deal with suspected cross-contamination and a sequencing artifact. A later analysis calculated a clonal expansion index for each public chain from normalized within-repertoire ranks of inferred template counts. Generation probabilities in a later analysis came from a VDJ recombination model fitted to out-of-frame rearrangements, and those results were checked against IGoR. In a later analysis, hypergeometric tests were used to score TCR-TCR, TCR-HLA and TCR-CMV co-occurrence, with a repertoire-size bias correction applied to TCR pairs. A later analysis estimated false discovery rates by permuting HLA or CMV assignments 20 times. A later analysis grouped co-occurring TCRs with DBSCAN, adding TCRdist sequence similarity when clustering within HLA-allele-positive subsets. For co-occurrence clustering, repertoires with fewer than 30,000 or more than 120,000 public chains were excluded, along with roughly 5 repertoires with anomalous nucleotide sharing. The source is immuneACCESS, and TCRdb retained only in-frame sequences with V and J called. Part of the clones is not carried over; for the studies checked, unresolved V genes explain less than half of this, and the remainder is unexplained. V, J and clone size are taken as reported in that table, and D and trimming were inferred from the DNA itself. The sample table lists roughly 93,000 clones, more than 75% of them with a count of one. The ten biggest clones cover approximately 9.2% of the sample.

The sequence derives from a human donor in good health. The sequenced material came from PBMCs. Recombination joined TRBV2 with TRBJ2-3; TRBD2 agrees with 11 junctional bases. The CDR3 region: CASKRTSGPPTDTQYF. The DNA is TGTGCCAGCAAACGGACTAGCGGGCCTCCCACAGATACGCAGTATTTT. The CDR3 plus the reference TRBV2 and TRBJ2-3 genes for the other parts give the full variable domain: EPEVTQTPSHQVTQMGQEVILRCVPISNHLYFYWYRQILGQKVEFLVSFYNNEISEKSEIFDDQFSVERPDGSNFTLKIRSTKLEDSAMYFCASKRTSGPPTDTQYFGPGTRLTVL.